Reported below is one TCR beta chain. This sample was taken from a study of blood T cell repertoires in COVID-19. Study summary: From the United States, Italy and Spain came samples of acute and convalescent COVID-19.

V was clipped by 6 bases and J by 5 bases, with 17 bases between them. The CDR3 contains 15 residues. CDR1 is MDHEN and CDR2 is SYDVKM in the germline V gene. Seattle patient enrollment occurred during active infection, with longitudinal follow-up thereafter. In the original workflow: Nucleated cell number was recorded as an estimate derived from reference gene primer amplification. Sequencing was performed with immunoSEQ multiplex PCR; in TCRdb, only in-frame clones are kept and a portion is missing. V and J calls and clone size are given by that table; D and trimming were obtained from the DNA. The sample carries more than 150,000 clones, around 87% recorded once.

The chain employs TRBV28 and TRBJ2-1, with D possibly being TRBD2 (6 bases). This receptor was identified in a man in his fifties or sixties with COVID-19, enrolled during active disease. Sequencing was performed on peripheral blood. The CDR3: CASSESGTLDNEQFF. CDR3 DNA sequence: TGTGCCAGCAGCGAATCCGGGACTTTAGACAATGAGCAGTTCTTC. The full variable domain, rest sourced from reference TRBV28 and TRBJ2-1, is DVKVTQSSRYLVKRTGEKVFLECVQDMDHENMFWYRQDPGLGLRLIYFSYDVKMKEKGDIPEGYSVSREKKERFSLILESASTNQTSMYLCASSESGTLDNEQFFGPGTRLTVL.